Listed below are T cell receptor beta chains from one sample, sequenced in a study of response to subunit inactivated influenza vaccine. TCRdb re-analysed the RT-PCR reads in MiXCR, keeping a single row per CDR3 protein. The table shows around 850,000 distinct CDR3 sequences, with approximately 17% occurring only once. The input for sequencing was PBMCs from blood, taken about 5 days after vaccination. The receptors were gathered from a man in his fifties or sixties who received an inactivated influenza vaccine. CDR3s include the opening cysteine and the closing phenylalanine or tryptophan. D genes are given only for firm matches. Size is omitted from some rows. Given values are once, few, many or a class for expanded clones.

j_call,clone_size,d_call,v_call,cdr3_nt,cdr3_aa
TRBJ2-5,NA,TRBD1,TRBV7-2,TGTGCCAGCAGCTCCCGGACAGGGGGGACCCAGTACTTC,CASSSRTGGTQYF
TRBJ2-5,few,TRBD2,TRBV18,TGTGCCAGCTCATCTAGCGGGTACCAAGAGACCCAGTACTTC,CASSSSGYQETQYF
TRBJ2-3,NA,NA,TRBV5-1,TGCGCCAGCAGCTTGACCCTAATATCCGATACGCAGTATTTT,CASSLTLISDTQYF
TRBJ2-3,NA,NA,TRBV5-5,TGTGCCAGCAGCTATCAGGGGAGCACAGATACGCAGTATTTT,CASSYQGSTDTQYF
TRBJ1-1,NA,NA,TRBV12-3/TRBV12-4,TGTGCCAGCAGCAACAGTCAAACTGAAGCTTTCTTT,CASSNSQTEAFF
TRBJ1-5,NA,NA,TRBV28,TGTGCCAGCATGGGCGGTACCAATAATCAGCCCCAGCATTTT,CASMGGTNNQPQHF
TRBJ2-1,few,TRBD2,TRBV11-2,TGTGCCAGCAGCTTATATTCCTTAGCGGGGAGCTCCTACAATGAGCAGTTCTTC,CASSLYSLAGSSYNEQFF
TRBJ2-3,NA,NA,TRBV7-2,TGTGCCAGCAGCTCGGGTGCGAGAAACACAGATACGCAGTATTTT,CASSSGARNTDTQYF
TRBJ2-7,few,NA,TRBV28,TGTGCCAGCAGTCCCACAGGGTTCGGCTACGAGCAGTACTTC,CASSPTGFGYEQYF
TRBJ2-1,NA,TRBD2,TRBV7-9,TGTGCCAGCAGCTCCTTGTTAGGACTAGGAGGTAATGAGCAGTTCTTC,CASSSLLGLGGNEQFF
TRBJ2-1,few,NA,TRBV25-1,TGTGCCAGCAGGGGATTTTACAATGAGCAGTTCTTC,CASRGFYNEQFF
TRBJ2-5,NA,TRBD2,TRBV6-1,TGTGCCAGCAGTCTGCCGGGACTAGCGGAACAAGAGACCCAGTACTTC,CASSLPGLAEQETQYF
TRBJ2-7,NA,NA,TRBV4-3,TGCGCCAGCAGCCAAGGCACTCCCTCTATAGGGCAGTACTTC,CASSQGTPSIGQYF
TRBJ2-5,NA,NA,TRBV18,TGTGCCAGCTCACAGAAGTACCAAGAGACCCAGTACTTC,CASSQKYQETQYF
TRBJ2-3,few,TRBD2,TRBV9,TGTGCCAGCAGCGTAGGGACTAGCGGGAGAGGGGATACGCAGTATTTT,CASSVGTSGRGDTQYF
TRBJ2-1,NA,NA,TRBV6-2/TRBV6-3,TGTGCCAGCAGTAGGACTTTGGGTGAGCAGTTCTTC,CASSRTLGEQFF
TRBJ1-1,NA,NA,TRBV20-1,TGCAGTGCTAGAGGGCCAGGTCTCGGCACTGAAGCTTTCTTT,CSARGPGLGTEAFF
TRBJ2-1,NA,TRBD2,TRBV28,TGTGCCAGCAGTTCCTTTATGGGAGCGGGGGCGTACAATGAGCAGTTCTTC,CASSSFMGAGAYNEQFF
TRBJ2-1,few,NA,TRBV5-5,TGTGCCAGCAGCTTTGACTACAATGAGCAGTTCTTC,CASSFDYNEQFF
TRBJ2-2,few,NA,TRBV29-1,TGCAGCGCCAAGAGGGGGTCCGACACCGGGGAGCTGTTTTTT,CSAKRGSDTGELFF
TRBJ2-1,NA,TRBD2,TRBV11-2,TGTGCCAGCAGCCTAGGACAGGGACTAGCGGGGGGTGAGCAGTTCTTC,CASSLGQGLAGGEQFF
TRBJ1-5,few,TRBD1,TRBV4-2,TGTGCCAGCAGCCCGAATTCGGGGACAGAAAATCAGCCCCAGCATTTT,CASSPNSGTENQPQHF
TRBJ2-5,few,TRBD1,TRBV15,TGTGCCACCAGCAGAGTTAGGACAGGGATAGGCTTTGAAGAGACCCAGTACTTC,CATSRVRTGIGFEETQYF
TRBJ2-5,few,TRBD2,TRBV6-1,TGTGCCAGCAGCTCGGGACTAGCGGGGGGAGGTCAAGAGACCCAGTACTTC,CASSSGLAGGGQETQYF
TRBJ1-5,few,NA,TRBV7-2,TGTGCCAGCAGCTTAGTGGGTAGGGGGTGGCAGCCCCAGCATTTT,CASSLVGRGWQPQHF
TRBJ1-5,few,NA,TRBV6-2/TRBV6-3,TGTGCCAGCAAAAGTGGGACTTCCAATCAGCCCCAGCATTTT,CASKSGTSNQPQHF
TRBJ1-2,many,NA,TRBV20-1,TGCAGTGCTAGAGTGCAGGAAAACTATGGCTACACCTTC,CSARVQENYGYTF
TRBJ2-7,many,TRBD2,TRBV6-5,TGTGCCAGCAGTTACGGGCTAGCGGGGGAGCAGTACTTC,CASSYGLAGEQYF
TRBJ2-7,NA,NA,TRBV12-3/TRBV12-4,TGTGCCAGCAGTTTAGGGCTATCCGCCGCCTACGAGCAGTACTTC,CASSLGLSAAYEQYF
TRBJ1-2,NA,TRBD1,TRBV29-1,TGCAGCGTTGCAACAGGGGGTAACTATGGCTACACCTTC,CSVATGGNYGYTF
TRBJ1-2,few,NA,TRBV24-1,TGTGCCACCAGTGATCCCGACAGGAACTATGGCTACACCTTC,CATSDPDRNYGYTF
TRBJ2-7,few,TRBD1,TRBV6-1,TGTGCCAGCACTCCCTCCGCCCGACAGGGGGGTCGCGAGCAGTACTTC,CASTPSARQGGREQYF
TRBJ2-7,NA,TRBD1,TRBV15,TGTGCCACCAGCAGAGATGCGGGACAGGGTACCTACGAGCAGTACTTC,CATSRDAGQGTYEQYF
TRBJ2-7,NA,TRBD1,TRBV18,TGTGCCAGCTCACCCTGGACAGGGGTAGCCTACGAGCAGTACTTC,CASSPWTGVAYEQYF
TRBJ2-3,many,NA,TRBV7-9,TGTGCATACAGGGAAAGAGATACGCAGTATTTT,CAYRERDTQYF
TRBJ2-6,NA,NA,TRBV4-3,TGCGCCAGCAGCCAATTGGGCTTGACGGGGAAAGGGGCCAACGTCCTGACTTTC,CASSQLGLTGKGANVLTF
TRBJ2-7,few,TRBD2,TRBV20-1,TGCAGTGCTAGAAGGGGACTAGGCTTCTCCTACGAGCAGTACTTC,CSARRGLGFSYEQYF
TRBJ1-1,few,TRBD1,TRBV6-5,TGTGCCAGCAGTTACGAAAGGGACAGGGGGGAGACTGAAGCTTTCTTT,CASSYERDRGETEAFF
TRBJ2-5,few,NA,TRBV6-1,TGTGCCAGCAAGTACGACAACCAAGAGACCCAGTACTTC,CASKYDNQETQYF
TRBJ2-7,few,NA,TRBV20-1,TGCAGTGCTCCCGTCGACTACGAGCAGTACTTC,CSAPVDYEQYF
TRBJ2-7,few,TRBD1,TRBV28,TGTGCCAGCAGTCCCATAGGGGGCTTATACGAGCAGTACTTC,CASSPIGGLYEQYF
TRBJ1-1,few,TRBD1,TRBV5-1,TGCGCCAGCAGCAGACATACGACAGGGGTGGGGACTGAAGCTTTCTTT,CASSRHTTGVGTEAFF
TRBJ1-2,few,TRBD1,TRBV20-1,TGCAGTGCTATCAACAGGGGGCGCGTCAACTTCTATGGCTACACCTTC,CSAINRGRVNFYGYTF
TRBJ1-6,many,NA,TRBV5-1,TGCGCCAGCAGCTTGGTGGGGAATTCACCCCTCCACTTT,CASSLVGNSPLHF
TRBJ1-2,few,TRBD1,TRBV4-3,TGCGCCAGCAGCCAAGACGACAGGGGCAACTATGGCTACACCTTC,CASSQDDRGNYGYTF
TRBJ2-3,NA,TRBD2,TRBV28,TGTGCCAGCCTCTTTGCGGGGGGGGCAGATACGCAGTATTTT,CASLFAGGADTQYF
TRBJ2-7,few,NA,TRBV4-1,TGCGCCAGCAGTAAAGGGGTCACCCGAGACGAGCAGTACTTC,CASSKGVTRDEQYF
TRBJ2-7,NA,NA,TRBV11-2,TGTGCCAGCAGCTTAGAAGGGGCAGCTTCCTACGAGCAGTACTTC,CASSLEGAASYEQYF
TRBJ2-3,few,TRBD2,TRBV20-1,TGCAGTGCTAGCGGGACTAGCGGGAGGGCTGATACGCAGTATTTT,CSASGTSGRADTQYF
TRBJ1-1,few,TRBD1,TRBV6-1,TGTGCCAGCAGTCCCGACAGGGGGCTGGACACTGAAGCTTTCTTT,CASSPDRGLDTEAFF